These 12 T cell receptor beta chains came from one sample sequenced in a study of cytomegalovirus exposure and HLA in healthy donors. Use of 60 Vbeta and 13 Jbeta primers characterized the PCR. Assay: immunoSEQ multiplex PCR; the TCRdb copy retains only in-frame clones and omits some. Among approximately 190,000 clones listed, 75% to 85% were seen once. Specimen: PBMCs. These receptors were collected from a woman in her twenties or thirties in good health and CMV-seropositive.

The chain recombines TRBV30 with TRBJ1-6, with D maybe TRBD1 (6 bases). This CDR3 spans 14 amino acids. Per the germline V gene, CDR1 is GTSNPN and CDR2 is SVGIG (reference sequence). With 1 base removed from V and 8 bases from J, the gap between germline ends came to 12 bases. CDR3 sequence (DNA): TGTGCCTGGAGTGGGGGGGGGCCCCATTCACCCCTCCACTTT. It yields the protein CAWSGGGPHSPLHF.

The chain combines TRBV5-6 with TRBJ2-5, with D possibly matching TRBD2 (6 bases). V was trimmed by 0 bases and J by 5 bases, leaving 14 bases between them. The CDR3 consists of 15 residues. Germline values: CDR1 SGHDT, CDR2 YYEEEE. CDR3 residues: CASSLDLRGRETQYF. CDR3 DNA sequence: TGTGCCAGCAGCTTGGACCTCCGAGGGAGGGAGACCCAGTACTTC.

The chain uses TRBV7-2 and TRBJ2-3; TRBD2 might be the D (5 bases). Germline CDR1 is SGHTA and CDR2 is FQGNSA. Trimming took 0 bases from V and 12 from J, leaving 16 bases between them. This CDR3 region has 14 residues. This chain's CDR3 is CASSLANLAAPQYF. The CDR3 DNA is TGTGCCAGCAGCTTAGCGAATCTAGCCGCCCCCCAGTATTTT.

J is TRBJ2-1 and V is TRBV15, with 10 bases fitting TRBD2. CDR3 size: 16 residues. CDR1 is LNHNV, CDR2 YYDKDF, per germline (reference sequence). Germline trimming cut 3 bases from V and 9 bases from J; bases unmatched to any gene: 11. CDR3 region: CATSRRTSGTDIEQFF. CDR3 DNA: TGTGCCACCAGCAGGCGTACTAGCGGGACGGATATTGAGCAGTTCTTC.

This clone was seen a few times. The V gene is TRBV11-3, the J gene TRBJ1-2, with TRBD1 matching over 10 bases. CDR3 length: 14 amino acids. The V and J ends lost 3 bases and 2 bases, in that order; junction bases with no gene match: 0. The germline CDR1 and CDR2 sequences are SGHNT and YENEEA. CDR3 nucleotides: TGTGCCAGCAGCTTGGGACAGGGGAACTATGGCTACACCTTC. Translated, it gives CASSLGQGNYGYTF. Based on the CDR3 plus reference TRBV11-3 and TRBJ1-2, the full variable domain is EAGVVQSPRYKIIEKKQPVAFWCNPISGHNTLYWYLQNLGQGPELLIRYENEEAVDDSQLPKDRFSAERLKGVDSTLKIQPAELGDSAVYLCASSLGQGNYGYTFGSGTRLTVV.

The chain carries TRBV18 and TRBJ2-5; 10 bases map to TRBD2. V was clipped by 2 bases and J by 1 base; unmatched bases: 7. CDR1 is KGHSH, CDR2 LQKENI, per germline. The CDR3 has 17 amino acids. CDR3 coding DNA: TGTGCCAGCTCACCAGGATTGAGCGGGAGGGCCCAAGAGACCCAGTACTTC. It is translated as CASSPGLSGRAQETQYF.

The genes are TRBV7-2 and TRBJ1-5, with D perhaps matching TRBD1 (5 bases). CDR3 length: 17 residues. Germline CDR1 SGHTA, CDR2 FQGNSA. V lost 0 bases and J lost 4, with 16 bases in between. CDR3 region: CASSLAPLGGNNQPQHF. The DNA of the CDR3 is TGTGCCAGCAGCTTAGCGCCTTTGGGGGGGAATAATCAGCCCCAGCATTTT.

The rearrangement uses TRBV7-8 and TRBJ2-5; 8 bases are a match to TRBD2. CDR1 SGHVS and CDR2 FQNEAQ come from the germline V gene. V gave up 0 bases and J gave up 5 bases; unmatched junction bases: 5. The CDR3 contains 15 residues. This CDR3 is CASSLAAGGGETQYF. CDR3 nucleotide sequence: TGTGCCAGCAGCTTAGCCGCGGGGGGCGGGGAGACCCAGTACTTC.

This chain uses TRBV6-5 with TRBJ1-6, with D maybe TRBD1 (6 bases). With 6 bases removed from V and 6 bases from J, the gap between germline ends came to 15 bases. Germline values: CDR1 MNHEY, CDR2 SVGAGI. This CDR3 is 15 amino acids long. This CDR3 reads CASRYAQGVNSPLHF. The DNA for the CDR3 is TGTGCCAGCAGATACGCACAGGGAGTTAATTCACCCCTCCACTTT.

This clone has just a few counts. This chain connects TRBV6-1 to TRBJ2-7; 8 bases match TRBD1. CDR3 length: 15 amino acids. With 2 bases clipped from V and 3 bases from J, the junction kept 6 bases outside the gene matches. Germline CDR1 and CDR2: MNHNS and SASEGT. DNA for the CDR3: TGTGCCAGCAGTGAACAGACAGGGGCTAGCTACGAGCAGTACTTC. Translation gives CASSEQTGASYEQYF.

The chain employs TRBV19 and TRBJ2-7; 11 bases line up with TRBD2. V dropped 5 bases and J dropped 7; count of bases not matched to a gene: 16. This CDR3 region has 17 residues. Germline V CDR1 and CDR2: LNHDA, SQIVND (reference sequence). CDR3 nucleotide sequence: TGTGCCAGTAGTCGCACCCATAGCGGGGGGGCGTCGCGGGAGCAGTACTTC. Protein sequence: CASSRTHSGGASREQYF.

As regards this clone: Additional DNA sequences in this sample encode the identical CDR3. The V and J genes are TRBV2 and TRBJ2-7; 7 positions match TRBD2. This CDR3 has 13 amino acids. Germline CDR1 is SNHLY and CDR2 is FYNNEI. V lost 3 bases to trimming and J lost 2 bases; unmatched junction nucleotides: 1. The CDR3 sequence is CASSDSGTYEQYF. The CDR3 DNA reads TGTGCCAGCAGTGACAGCGGGACCTACGAGCAGTACTTC.